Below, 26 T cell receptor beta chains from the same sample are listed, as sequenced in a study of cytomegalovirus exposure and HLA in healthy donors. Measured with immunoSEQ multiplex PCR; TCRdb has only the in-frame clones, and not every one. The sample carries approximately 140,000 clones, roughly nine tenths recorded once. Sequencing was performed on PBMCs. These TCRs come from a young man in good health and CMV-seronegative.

In DNA form, the CDR3 reads TGCGCCAGCAGCTTCGAGCGGGACAGGGGTGTCGAGCAGTACTTC. Translated: CASSFERDRGVEQYF. V usage is TRBV5-1 and J usage is TRBJ2-7; 10 bases agree with TRBD1. This CDR3 has 15 residues. Germline V CDR1 and CDR2: SGHRS, YFSETQ. V was clipped by 2 bases and J by 6 bases; unmatched bases: 8.

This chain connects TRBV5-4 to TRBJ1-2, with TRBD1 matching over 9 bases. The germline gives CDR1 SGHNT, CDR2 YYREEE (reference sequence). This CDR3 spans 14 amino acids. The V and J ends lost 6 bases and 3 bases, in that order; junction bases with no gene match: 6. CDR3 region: CASKPGTGYYGYTF. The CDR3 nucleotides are TGTGCCAGCAAACCCGGGACAGGGTACTATGGCTACACCTTC.

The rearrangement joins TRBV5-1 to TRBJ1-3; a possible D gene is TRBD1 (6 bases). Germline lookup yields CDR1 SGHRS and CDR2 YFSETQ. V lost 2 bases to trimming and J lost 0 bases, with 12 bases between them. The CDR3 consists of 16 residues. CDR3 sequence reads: CASSLTGTLSGNTIYF. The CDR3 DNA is TGCGCCAGCAGCTTAACAGGGACACTCTCTGGAAACACCATATATTTT.

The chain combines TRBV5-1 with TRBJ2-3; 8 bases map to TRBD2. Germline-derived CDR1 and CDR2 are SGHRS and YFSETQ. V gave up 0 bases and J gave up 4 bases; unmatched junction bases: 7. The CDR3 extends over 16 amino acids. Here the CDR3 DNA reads TGCGCCAGCAGCTTGGGCCCCTCGGGGGGGGCAGATACGCAGTATTTT. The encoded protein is CASSLGPSGGADTQYF.

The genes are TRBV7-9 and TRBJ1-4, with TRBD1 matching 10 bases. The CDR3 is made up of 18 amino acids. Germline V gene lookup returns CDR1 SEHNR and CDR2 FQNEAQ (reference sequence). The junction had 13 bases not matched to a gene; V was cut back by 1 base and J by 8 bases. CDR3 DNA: TGTGCCAGCAGCTTAGTCCTCCGGCCGGGACAGGGGAAGGAAAAACTGTTTTTT. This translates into CASSLVLRPGQGKEKLFF.

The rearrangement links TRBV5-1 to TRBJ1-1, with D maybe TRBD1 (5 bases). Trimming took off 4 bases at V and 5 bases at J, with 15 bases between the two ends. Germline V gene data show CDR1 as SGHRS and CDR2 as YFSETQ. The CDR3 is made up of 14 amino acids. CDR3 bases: TGCGCCAGCAGCGGGGGGACCCCCGGAACTGAAGCTTTCTTT. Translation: CASSGGTPGTEAFF.

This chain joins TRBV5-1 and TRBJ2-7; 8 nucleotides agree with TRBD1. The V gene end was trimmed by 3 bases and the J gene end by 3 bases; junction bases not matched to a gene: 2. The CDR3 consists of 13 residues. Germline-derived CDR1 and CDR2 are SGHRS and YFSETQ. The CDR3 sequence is CASSWDRLYEQYF. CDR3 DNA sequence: TGCGCCAGCAGCTGGGACAGGCTCTACGAGCAGTACTTC.

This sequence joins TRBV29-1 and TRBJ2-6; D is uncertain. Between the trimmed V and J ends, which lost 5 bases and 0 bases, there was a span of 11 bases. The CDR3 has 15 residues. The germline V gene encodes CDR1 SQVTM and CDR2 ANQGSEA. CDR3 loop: CSVSDYISGANVLTF. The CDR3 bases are TGCAGCGTTTCCGATTACATCTCTGGGGCCAACGTCCTGACTTTC. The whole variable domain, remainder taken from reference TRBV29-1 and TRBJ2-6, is SAVISQKPSRDICQRGTSLTIQCQVDSQVTMMFWYRQQPGQSLTLIATANQGSEATYESGFVIDKFPISRPNLTFSTLTVSNMSPEDSSIYLCSVSDYISGANVLTFGAGSRLTVL.

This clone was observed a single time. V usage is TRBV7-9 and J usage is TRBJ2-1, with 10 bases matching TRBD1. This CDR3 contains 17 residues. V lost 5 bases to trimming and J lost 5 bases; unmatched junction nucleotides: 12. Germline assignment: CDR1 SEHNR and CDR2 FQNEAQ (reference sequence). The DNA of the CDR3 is TGTGCCAGCAGCAGCCTTGGGACAGGGGTATTTGACAATGAGCAGTTCTTC. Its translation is CASSSLGTGVFDNEQFF.

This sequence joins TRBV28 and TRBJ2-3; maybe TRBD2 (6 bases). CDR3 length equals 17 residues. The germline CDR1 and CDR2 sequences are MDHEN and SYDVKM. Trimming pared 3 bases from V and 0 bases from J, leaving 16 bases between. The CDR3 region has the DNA TGTGCCAGCAGTTTCTTAGGTCGGAGGGGTAGCACAGATACGCAGTATTTT. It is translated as CASSFLGRRGSTDTQYF.

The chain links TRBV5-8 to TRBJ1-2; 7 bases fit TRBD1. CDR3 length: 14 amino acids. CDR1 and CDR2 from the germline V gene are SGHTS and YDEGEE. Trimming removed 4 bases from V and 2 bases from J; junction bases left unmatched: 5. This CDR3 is CASSKGQENYGYTF. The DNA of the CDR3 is TGTGCCAGCAGCAAAGGACAGGAGAACTATGGCTACACCTTC.

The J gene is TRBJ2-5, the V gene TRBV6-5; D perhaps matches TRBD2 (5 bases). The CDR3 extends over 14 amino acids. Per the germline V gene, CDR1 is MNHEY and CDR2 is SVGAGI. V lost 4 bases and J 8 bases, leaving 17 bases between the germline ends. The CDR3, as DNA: TGTGCCAGCAGTTGGACCAGACTATCTGGTACCCAGTACTTC. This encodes CASSWTRLSGTQYF.

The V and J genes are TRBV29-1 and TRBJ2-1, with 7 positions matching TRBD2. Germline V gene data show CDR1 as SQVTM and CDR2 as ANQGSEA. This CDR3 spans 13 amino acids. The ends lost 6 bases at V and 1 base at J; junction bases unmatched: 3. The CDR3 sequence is CSVAGPSYNEQFF. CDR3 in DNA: TGCAGCGTAGCGGGGCCTTCCTACAATGAGCAGTTCTTC.

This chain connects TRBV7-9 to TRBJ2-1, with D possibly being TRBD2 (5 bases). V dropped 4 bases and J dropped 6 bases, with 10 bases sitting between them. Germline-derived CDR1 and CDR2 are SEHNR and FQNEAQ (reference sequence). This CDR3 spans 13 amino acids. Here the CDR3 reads CASSSLALNEQFF. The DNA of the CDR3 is TGTGCCAGCAGCTCCCTAGCCCTCAATGAGCAGTTCTTC.

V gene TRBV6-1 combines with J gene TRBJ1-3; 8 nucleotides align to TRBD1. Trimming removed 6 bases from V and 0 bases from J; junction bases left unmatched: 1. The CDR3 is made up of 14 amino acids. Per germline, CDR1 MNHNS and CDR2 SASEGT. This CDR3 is CASRQGDSGNTIYF. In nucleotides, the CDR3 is TGTGCCAGCAGACAGGGGGACTCTGGAAACACCATATATTTT.

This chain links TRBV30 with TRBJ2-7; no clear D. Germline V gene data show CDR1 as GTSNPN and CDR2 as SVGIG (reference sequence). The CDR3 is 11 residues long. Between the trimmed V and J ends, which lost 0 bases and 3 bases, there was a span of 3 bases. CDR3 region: CAWSVRYEQYF. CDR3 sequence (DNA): TGTGCCTGGAGTGTGCGCTACGAGCAGTACTTC.

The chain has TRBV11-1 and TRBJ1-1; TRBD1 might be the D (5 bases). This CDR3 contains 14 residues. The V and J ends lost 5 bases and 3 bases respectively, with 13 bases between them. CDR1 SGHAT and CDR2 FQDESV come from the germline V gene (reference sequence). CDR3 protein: CASSPRGEYTEAFF. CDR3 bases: TGTGCCAGCAGCCCACGGGGGGAATACACTGAAGCTTTCTTT.

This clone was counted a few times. CDR3 sequence (DNA): TGTGCCAGCAGTGAGGAAAGGGGGAGCCATGGCTACACCTTC. Translation: CASSEERGSHGYTF. V usage is TRBV25-1 and J usage is TRBJ1-2; D possibly corresponds to TRBD1 (6 bases). CDR3 length equals 14 residues. Trimming pared 3 bases from V and 6 bases from J, leaving 14 bases between. From germline, CDR1 is MGHDK and CDR2 SYGVNS.

CDR3 in amino acids: CASSLTSGGADTQYF. CDR3 nucleotides: TGTGCCAGCAGCTTAACAAGCGGGGGCGCAGATACGCAGTATTTT. V gene TRBV7-2 combines with J gene TRBJ2-3; 8 bases are shared with TRBD2. CDR1 is SGHTA and CDR2 is FQGNSA in the germline V gene. V dropped 2 bases and J dropped 4; count of bases not matched to a gene: 5. The CDR3 length is 15 residues.

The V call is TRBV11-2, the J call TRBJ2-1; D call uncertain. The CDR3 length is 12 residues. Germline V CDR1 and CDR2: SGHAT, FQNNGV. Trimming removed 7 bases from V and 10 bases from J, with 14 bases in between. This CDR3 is CASNPRDGEQFF. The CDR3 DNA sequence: TGTGCCAGCAACCCGCGCGACGGGGAGCAGTTCTTC.

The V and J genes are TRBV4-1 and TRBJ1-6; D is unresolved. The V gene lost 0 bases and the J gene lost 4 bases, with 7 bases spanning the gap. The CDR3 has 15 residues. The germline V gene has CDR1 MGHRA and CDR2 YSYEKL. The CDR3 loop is CASSQDWEYNSPLHF. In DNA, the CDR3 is TGCGCCAGCAGCCAAGATTGGGAGTATAATTCACCCCTCCACTTT.

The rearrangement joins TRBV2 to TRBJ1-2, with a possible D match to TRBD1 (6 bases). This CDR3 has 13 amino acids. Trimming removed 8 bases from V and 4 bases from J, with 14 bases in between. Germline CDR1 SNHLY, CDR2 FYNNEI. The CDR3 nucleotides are TGTGCCAGCCACACAGGGTTCTTCTATGGCTACACCTTC. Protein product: CASHTGFFYGYTF.

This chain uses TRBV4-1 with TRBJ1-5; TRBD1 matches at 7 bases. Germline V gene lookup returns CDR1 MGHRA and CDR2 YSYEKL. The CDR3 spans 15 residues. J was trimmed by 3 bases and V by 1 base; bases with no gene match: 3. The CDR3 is CASSQAGQLNQPQHF. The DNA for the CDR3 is TGCGCCAGCAGCCAAGCGGGACAGCTCAATCAGCCCCAGCATTTT.

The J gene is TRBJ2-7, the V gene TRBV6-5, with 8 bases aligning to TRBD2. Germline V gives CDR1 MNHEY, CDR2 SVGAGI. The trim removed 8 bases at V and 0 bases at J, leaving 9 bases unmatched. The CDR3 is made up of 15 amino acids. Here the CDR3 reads CASSTGTSTSYEQYF. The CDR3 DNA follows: TGTGCCAGCTCCACCGGGACTAGTACCTCCTACGAGCAGTACTTC.

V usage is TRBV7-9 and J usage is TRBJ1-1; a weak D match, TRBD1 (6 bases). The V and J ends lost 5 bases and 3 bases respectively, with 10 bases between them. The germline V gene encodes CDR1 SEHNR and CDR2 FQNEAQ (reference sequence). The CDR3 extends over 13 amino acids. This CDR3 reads CASSLNRDTEAFF. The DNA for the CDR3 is TGTGCCAGCAGCCTAAACAGGGACACTGAAGCTTTCTTT.

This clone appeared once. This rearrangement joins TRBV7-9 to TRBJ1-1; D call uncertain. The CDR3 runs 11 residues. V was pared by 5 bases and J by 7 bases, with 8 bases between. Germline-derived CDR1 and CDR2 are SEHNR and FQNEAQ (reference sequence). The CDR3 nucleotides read TGTGCCAGCAGCCGACGGGGTGAAGCTTTCTTT. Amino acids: CASSRRGEAFF.